The source of this T cell receptor (beta chain) is a study of technical replicates of blood from a handful of donors (dated by TCRdb to about 2017). From the cysteine through the phenylalanine, the CDR3 covers 16 amino acids. The CDR3 DNA has 48 bases and is translated from base 1. The V end gives up 2 bases and the J end 0 bases, leaving 4 bases in the junction not matched to a gene. CDR1 and CDR2 were assigned from the germline V gene (reference sequence) as LNHDA and SQIVND. On this clone itself: No cognate antigen has been identified for it. No base quality values were provided; no much bigger clone lies one nucleotide off.

Receptor amplification or capture employed the immunoSEQ multiplex PCR assay. TCRdb carries this immuneACCESS record with in-frame sequences only. Its versions omit some clonotypes, under half of them owing to an unresolved V gene in the studies checked, with the rest unexplained. This sample gives about 81,000 clones in total; roughly 96% of them show up just once. Of the sample, 0.2% is held by the ten largest clones. The chain couples TRBV19 to TRBJ1-1, with 9 bases in between that match TRBD1. The source material was T cells isolated from PBMCs. This TCR came from a human donor in good health. The nucleotide sequence reads TGTGCCAGTAGTATAACCGGACAGGGGATGAACACTGAAGCTTTCTTT. Translated, this is CASSITGQGMNTEAFF.